This TCR beta chain was sequenced during a study of quantifying T cell responses using KT2 cells. Study at large: RNA was reverse transcribed with TCR alpha and beta constant-region primers. The second PCR was a qPCR stopped at a predetermined fluorescence threshold.

KT2 cells were mixed with fixed PBMC numbers at varying ratios. This clonotype was found a few times. Each cDNA got a UMI-containing oligo ligated at its 3' end. The first PCR ran around 4 cycles with an equimolar RC1.1 and RC1.2 beta primer mix. MiXCR was run by TCRdb on the UMI-ligation and nested PCR reads, yielding one entry per CDR3 protein. The sample lists about 41,000 distinct CDR3 sequences, 15% to 20% occurring once. This CDR3 is 17 amino acids long. The germline V gene encodes CDR1 MNHEY and CDR2 SVGEGT. V lost 6 bases, J lost 0 bases, and 14 bases stayed unmatched. The sequenced material came from PBMCs spiked with cells of the T cell clone KT2. The chain employs TRBV6-2 or TRBV6-3 and TRBJ2-7, with 7 bases that match TRBD1. The TCR originated in a human donor. This CDR3 reads CASSNTRQGTLSYEQYF. CDR3 nucleotide sequence: TGTGCCAGCAGCAACACCCGACAGGGTACCCTCTCCTACGAGCAGTACTTC.